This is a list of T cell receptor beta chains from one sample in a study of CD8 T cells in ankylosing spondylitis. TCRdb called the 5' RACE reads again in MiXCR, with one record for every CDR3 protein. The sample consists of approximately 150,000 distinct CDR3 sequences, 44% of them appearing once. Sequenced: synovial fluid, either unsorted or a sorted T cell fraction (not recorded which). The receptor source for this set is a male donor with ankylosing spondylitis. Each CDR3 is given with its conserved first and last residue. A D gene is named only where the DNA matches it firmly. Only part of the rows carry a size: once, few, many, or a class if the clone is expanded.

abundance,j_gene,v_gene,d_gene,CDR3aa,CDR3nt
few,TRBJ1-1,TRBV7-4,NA,CASSPSQGTEAFF,TGTGCCAGCAGCCCTTCGCAAGGGACTGAAGCTTTCTTT
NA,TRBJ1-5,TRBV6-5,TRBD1,CASSYVLRGDSYSNQPQHF,TGTGCCAGCAGTTACGTACTCAGGGGGGACAGCTATAGCAATCAGCCCCAGCATTTT
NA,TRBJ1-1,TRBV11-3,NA,CASSSPHREAFF,TGTGCCAGCAGCTCCCCCCACCGGGAAGCTTTCTTT
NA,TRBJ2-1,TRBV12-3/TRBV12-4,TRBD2,CASTGTSADNEQFF,TGTGCCAGCACCGGGACTAGCGCCGACAATGAGCAGTTCTTC
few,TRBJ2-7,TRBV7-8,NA,CASTLEVFSSYEQYF,TGTGCCAGCACCCTAGAGGTCTTCAGCTCCTACGAGCAGTACTTC
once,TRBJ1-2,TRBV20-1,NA,CSARLANYGYTF,TGCAGTGCTAGGTTGGCTAACTATGGCTACACCTTC
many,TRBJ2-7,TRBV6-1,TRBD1,CASAWTGESYEQYF,TGTGCCAGCGCGTGGACAGGGGAAAGCTACGAGCAGTACTTC
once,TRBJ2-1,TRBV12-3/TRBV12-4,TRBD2,CASSARGSGTLSYNEQFF,TGTGCCAGCAGCGCCCGAGGTAGCGGGACCCTCTCCTACAATGAGCAGTTCTTC
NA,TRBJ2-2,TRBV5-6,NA,CASSYGSLGELFF,TGTGCCAGCAGCTACGGGTCTCTCGGGGAGCTGTTTTTT
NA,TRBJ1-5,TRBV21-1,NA,CASSKTNQPQHF,TGTGCCAGCAGCAAAACTAATCAGCCCCAGCATTTT
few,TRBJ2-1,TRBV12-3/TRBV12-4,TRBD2,CASSLRTSGYNEQFF,TGTGCCAGCAGTTTAAGGACTAGCGGATACAATGAGCAGTTCTTC
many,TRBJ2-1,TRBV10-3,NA,CAISDPPRAVDEQFF,TGTGCCATCAGTGACCCTCCCAGGGCGGTCGATGAGCAGTTCTTC
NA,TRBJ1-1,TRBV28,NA,CASSLYPGALGTEAFF,TGTGCCAGCAGTTTATACCCGGGGGCGTTGGGCACTGAAGCTTTCTTT
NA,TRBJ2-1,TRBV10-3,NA,CAINVGHGDEQFF,TGTGCCATCAACGTGGGCCATGGGGATGAGCAGTTCTTC
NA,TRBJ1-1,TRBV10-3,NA,CAISESEIKGEAFF,TGTGCCATCAGTGAGTCCGAAATTAAGGGAGAAGCTTTCTTT
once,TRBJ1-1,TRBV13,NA,CASSLGHMNTEAFF,TGTGCCAGCAGCTTAGGTCATATGAACACTGAAGCTTTCTTT
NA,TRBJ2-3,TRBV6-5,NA,CASSYSKVRVHTDTQYF,TGTGCCAGCAGTTACTCGAAGGTGCGGGTGCACACAGATACGCAGTATTTT
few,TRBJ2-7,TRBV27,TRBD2,CASSLTSGAYEQYF,TGTGCCAGCAGTCTCACTAGCGGAGCCTACGAGCAGTACTTC
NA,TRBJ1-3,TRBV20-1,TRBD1,CSARRTGRHGNTIYF,TGCAGTGCTCGTCGGACAGGGAGGCACGGAAACACCATATATTTT
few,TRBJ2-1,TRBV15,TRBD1,CATSRVKGGTYNEQFF,TGTGCCACCAGCAGAGTTAAAGGGGGCACCTACAATGAGCAGTTCTTC
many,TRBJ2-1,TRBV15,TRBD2,CATRWASGSIEQFF,TGTGCCACTCGCTGGGCTAGCGGGAGTATAGAGCAGTTCTTC
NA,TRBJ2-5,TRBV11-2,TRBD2,CASSRLAGGPFQETQHF,TGTGCCAGCAGCCGACTAGCGGGGGGGCCTTTCCAAGAGACCCAGCACTTC
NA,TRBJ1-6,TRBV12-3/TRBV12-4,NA,CASTDMRGSPLHF,TGTGCCAGCACCGACATGCGTGGATCACCCCTCCACTTT
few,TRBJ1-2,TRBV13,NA,CASSLSPPTGYTF,TGTGCCAGCAGCTTAAGCCCTCCGACTGGCTACACCTTC
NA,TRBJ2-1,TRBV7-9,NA,CASSLSPSGPYNEQFF,TGTGCCAGCAGCTTAAGCCCCTCCGGTCCCTACAATGAGCAGTTCTTC
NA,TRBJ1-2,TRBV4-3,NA,CASSQEATNYGYTF,TGCGCCAGCAGCCAAGAAGCCACCAACTATGGCTACACCTTC
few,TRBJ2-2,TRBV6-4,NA,CASSVGQDHTGELFF,TGTGCCAGCAGTGTAGGGCAGGACCACACCGGGGAGCTGTTTTTT
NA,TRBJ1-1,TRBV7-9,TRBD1,CASSTWGQALNTEAFF,TGTGCCAGCAGCACATGGGGACAGGCTCTTAACACTGAAGCTTTCTTT
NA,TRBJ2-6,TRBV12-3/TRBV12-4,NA,CASSLPGAHSGANVLTF,TGTGCCAGCAGTTTACCAGGGGCACACTCTGGGGCCAACGTCCTGACTTTC
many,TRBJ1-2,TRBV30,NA,CAWSVPELINGYTF,TGTGCCTGGAGTGTACCAGAACTTATCAATGGCTACACCTTC
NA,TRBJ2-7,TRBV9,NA,CASSVELGTASYEQYF,TGTGCCAGCAGCGTAGAACTGGGGACGGCGTCCTACGAGCAGTACTTC
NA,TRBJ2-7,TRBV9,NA,CASSIRGARTYEQYF,TGTGCCAGCAGCATACGAGGAGCGCGAACCTACGAGCAGTACTTC
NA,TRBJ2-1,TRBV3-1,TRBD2,CASSRTSVSYNEQFF,TGTGCCAGCAGCCGGACTAGCGTCTCCTACAATGAGCAGTTCTTC
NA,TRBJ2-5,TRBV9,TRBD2,CASSGTSGRAHRVEETQYF,TGTGCCAGCAGCGGGACTAGCGGGAGGGCCCACCGAGTTGAAGAGACCCAGTACTTC
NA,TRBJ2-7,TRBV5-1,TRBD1,CATPRDRAHEQYF,TGCGCCACACCCCGGGACAGGGCCCACGAGCAGTACTTC
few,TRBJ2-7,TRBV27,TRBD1,CASRPIAGDRGLNEQYF,TGTGCCAGCAGACCGATCGCAGGGGACAGGGGGCTGAACGAGCAGTACTTC
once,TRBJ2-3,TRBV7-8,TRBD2,CASTSLGAGLDTQYF,TGTGCCAGCACCTCCCTTGGAGCGGGGCTGGATACGCAGTATTTT
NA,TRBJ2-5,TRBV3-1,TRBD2,CASSQDPGLAGEQETQYF,TGTGCCAGCAGCCAAGACCCCGGACTAGCGGGGGAACAAGAGACCCAGTACTTC
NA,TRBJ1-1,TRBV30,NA,CAWSVGRDTEAFF,TGTGCCTGGAGCGTGGGCAGGGACACTGAAGCTTTCTTT
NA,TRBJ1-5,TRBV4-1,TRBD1,CASSQETGPNQPQHF,TGCGCCAGCAGCCAAGAGACAGGGCCCAATCAGCCCCAGCATTTT
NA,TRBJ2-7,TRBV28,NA,CASSFLVYKIRDTSYYEQYF,TGTGCCAGCAGTTTTCTCGTATACAAGATCCGGGACACCAGCTACTACGAGCAGTACTTC
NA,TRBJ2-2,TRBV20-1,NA,CSAMGVLTGELFF,TGCAGTGCTATGGGAGTCCTGACCGGGGAGCTGTTTTTT
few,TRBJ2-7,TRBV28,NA,CASSPLAGLSYEQYF,TGTGCCAGCAGTCCTTTGGCAGGTCTCTCCTACGAGCAGTACTTC
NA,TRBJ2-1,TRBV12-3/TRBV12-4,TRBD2,CASSQLAEDVDEQFF,TGTGCCAGCAGTCAACTAGCGGAGGATGTGGATGAGCAGTTCTTC
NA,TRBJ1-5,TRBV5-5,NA,CASSLAGFVNQPQHF,TGTGCCAGCAGCTTGGCAGGATTCGTCAATCAGCCCCAGCATTTT
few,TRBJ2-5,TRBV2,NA,CASSELAGSLETQYF,TGTGCCAGCAGTGAACTGGCAGGGAGCCTGGAGACCCAGTACTTC
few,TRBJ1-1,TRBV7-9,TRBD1,CASTGTGGVEAFF,TGTGCCAGCACTGGGACAGGGGGGGTTGAAGCTTTCTTT
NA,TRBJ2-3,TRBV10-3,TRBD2,CAISEGRETSGRAITDTQYF,TGTGCCATCAGTGAGGGGAGGGAAACTAGCGGGAGGGCCATCACAGATACGCAGTATTTT
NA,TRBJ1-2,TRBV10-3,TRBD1,CAISGQVYTF,TGTGCCATCAGCGGACAGGTTTACACCTTC
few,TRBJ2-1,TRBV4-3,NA,CASSPERFSYNEQFF,TGCGCCAGCAGCCCCGAACGGTTCTCATACAATGAGCAGTTCTTC
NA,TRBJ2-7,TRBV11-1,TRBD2,CASSDSGGTSGRLVGYEQYF,TGTGCCAGCAGCGACAGTGGTGGGACTAGCGGGAGATTAGTCGGGTACGAGCAGTACTTC